Ten or more counts support the clone carrying this T cell receptor (beta chain). J was trimmed by 8 bases and V by 1 base; bases with no gene match: 0. The CDR3 covers 13 residues. Germline V gene sequence: CDR1 MNHEY, CDR2 SVGEGT. The source of the sample is a study of blood T cells in healthy people across ages. Then a second PCR, running roughly 7 to 11 cycles, was carried out with a sample-barcoded 5' primer and a J-beta primer mix. Using its own MiXCR run on the 5' RACE reads, TCRdb lists one record per CDR3 protein. The data hold about 1.6 million distinct CDR3 sequences, with 30% to 40% observed a single time.

Sequences were obtained from blood. The chain is built from TRBV6-2 or TRBV6-3 and TRBJ2-4, with 9 bases aligning to TRBD1. The sequence was obtained from a woman in her 30s in good health. CDR3 in amino acids: CASSYWDRDIQYF. Written as DNA, the CDR3 is TGTGCCAGCAGTTACTGGGACAGGGACATTCAGTACTTC.